This entry features one T cell receptor beta chain sequence. The antigen is unknown. Indicated time point: longitudinal time-point 3. In TCRdb, the 5' RACE reads were re-called with MiXCR into one record per CDR3 protein. The sample contains 84,000 or so distinct CDR3 sequences, roughly 4.5% of which appear only once. The entry originates in a study of neurological immune-mediated disorders. About the research overall: A relapsing-remitting course was seen in about 90% of the roughly 34 multiple sclerosis patients and a secondary progressive course in 3.

Germline trimming cut 6 bases from V and 2 bases from J; bases unmatched to any gene: 2. The CDR3 is 15 amino acids. Per the germline V gene, CDR1 is MNHEY and CDR2 is SVGAGI. Study conclusions and caveats: HTLV-1-associated myelopathy had the most TCR clonal expansion, whereas multiple sclerosis had the least (lower than in healthy controls). When grouped phylogenetically, the repertoires of 18 of the 34 multiple sclerosis patients fell together in one related-CDR3 cluster, which is a possible signature. TCR-beta repertoires seemed private in all groups, with no expanded CDR3 amino acid sequences shared.

The TCR originated in a woman aged 55-69 years with multiple sclerosis. The sample taken for sequencing was PBMCs. The chain combines TRBV6-5 with TRBJ2-2; 11 bases agree with TRBD2. The CDR3 loop reads CASRLAGGNTGELFF. The CDR3 nucleotides read TGTGCCAGCAGGCTAGCGGGGGGAAACACCGGGGAGCTGTTTTTT.